The clone carrying this TCR beta chain showed up just once. The antigen remains unidentified. PCR employed 60 Vbeta and 13 Jbeta primers. Some clones are missing from TCRdb's copy, which holds only in-frame ones; the method was immunoSEQ multiplex PCR. The data contain about 200,000 clones, 70% to 80% of them singletons. The data are from a study of cytomegalovirus exposure and HLA in healthy donors. General observations from the study: Likely technical artifact: a cluster of highly shared sequence variants. A link between a missense DCLRE1C variant and TCR beta V- and J-gene trimming emerged from a later analysis.

Germline V gene data show CDR1 as SGHDN and CDR2 as FVKESK. The CDR3 spans 20 residues. V trimming: 4 bases; J trimming: 0 bases; junction bases outside the gene matches: 18. This chain connects TRBV14 to TRBJ1-5, with 7 positions matching TRBD1. This receptor was taken from a male donor in good health and CMV-seropositive. The sample comprised PBMCs. CDR3 protein: CASSRIQGTRPQYSNQPQHF. CDR3 DNA: TGTGCCAGCAGCCGTATACAGGGGACCCGACCTCAGTATAGCAATCAGCCCCAGCATTTT.